One sample yielded the 14 T cell receptor beta chains listed below, sequenced in a study of OX40 agonist ivuxolimab in advanced cancers. The assay was immunoSEQ multiplex PCR, and TCRdb's table has in-frame clones only and misses some. This sample has about 55,000 clones, with about nine tenths found just once. Sequenced material: CD4+ or CD8+ T cells sorted from blood, taken in a trial of the OX40 agonist ivuxolimab. The source is an adult with an advanced solid tumor such as melanoma, head and neck, liver or kidney cancer.

The chain recombines TRBV30 with TRBJ1-2; 8 positions match TRBD1. This CDR3 contains 15 residues. CDR1 and CDR2 (germline): GTSNPN, SVGIG (reference sequence). V was clipped by 3 bases and J by 6 bases; unmatched bases: 12. Here the CDR3 reads CAWRLTRTGMNGYTF. The CDR3 coding sequence is TGTGCCTGGAGACTCACCCGGACAGGGATGAATGGCTACACCTTC.

The V and J genes are TRBV30 and TRBJ1-4; no clear D gene. The germline V and J ends were trimmed by 8 bases and 8 bases, with 21 bases remaining between them. The CDR3 has 14 residues. Germline CDR1 and CDR2: GTSNPN and SVGIG (reference sequence). CDR3 nucleotides: TGTGCCCGCGGAATGCGCGGGATGGTGGAAAAACTGTTTTTT. Translated: CARGMRGMVEKLFF. Combining the CDR3 with reference TRBV30 and TRBJ1-4 gives the whole variable domain SQTIHQWPATLVQPVGSPLSLECTVEGTSNPNLYWYRQAAGRGLQLLFYSVGIGQISSEVPQNLSASRPQDRQFILSSKKLLLSDSGFYLCARGMRGMVEKLFFGSGTQLSVL.

The genes are TRBV29-1 and TRBJ1-2; possible D gene TRBD1, 5 bases. The CDR3 totals 14 residues. CDR1 SQVTM and CDR2 ANQGSEA come from the germline V gene. Trimming shortened V by 1 base and J by 2 bases, and 11 bases separated the two germline ends. CDR3 nucleotides: TGCAGCGTTGAAGTCATGACAGTCAACTATGGCTACACCTTC. It specifies CSVEVMTVNYGYTF. Filled out from reference TRBV29-1 and TRBJ1-2, the complete variable domain reads SAVISQKPSRDICQRGTSLTIQCQVDSQVTMMFWYRQQPGQSLTLIATANQGSEATYESGFVIDKFPISRPNLTFSTLTVSNMSPEDSSIYLCSVEVMTVNYGYTFGSGTRLTVV.

V and J are TRBV19 and TRBJ2-7, with D unclear. V was cut by 5 bases and J by 2 bases, with 13 bases left in between. CDR3 length: 14 amino acids. CDR1 is LNHDA, CDR2 SQIVND, per germline (reference sequence). The CDR3 sequence: CASSSPVATYEQYF. The CDR3 coding sequence is TGTGCCAGTAGTTCTCCTGTCGCGACCTACGAGCAGTACTTC.

The chain has TRBV2 and TRBJ1-2; 7 bases match TRBD1. The CDR3 length is 16 residues. V was pared by 5 bases and J by 2 bases, with 11 bases of the junction left unmatched. Germline CDR1 reads SNHLY; CDR2 reads FYNNEI. DNA for the CDR3: TGTGCCAGCAGTAAAGACAGGGTGGCCTTCAACTATGGCTACACCTTC. It codes for CASSKDRVAFNYGYTF.

The J gene is TRBJ2-1, the V gene TRBV5-1; D unresolved. CDR1 and CDR2 (germline): SGHRS, YFSETQ. The ends were cut back, 2 bases at V and 2 bases at J, with 5 bases in the middle. The CDR3 covers 13 residues. CDR3 amino acids: CASSFDTYNEQFF. CDR3 nucleotide sequence: TGCGCCAGCAGCTTCGATACCTACAATGAGCAGTTCTTC.

The V call is TRBV7-8, the J call TRBJ2-5; D might be TRBD1 (5 bases). CDR3 length: 13 amino acids. With 3 bases removed from V and 2 bases from J, the gap between germline ends came to 7 bases. From germline, CDR1 is SGHVS and CDR2 FQNEAQ. The CDR3 loop reads CASSLRTQETQYF. CDR3 DNA: TGTGCCAGCAGCTTGAGGACACAAGAGACCCAGTACTTC.

The gene calls are TRBV4-1 and TRBJ1-1, with TRBD1 identical over 12 bases. Germline assignment: CDR1 MGHRA and CDR2 YSYEKL. V trimming: 7 bases; J trimming: 0 bases; junction bases outside the gene matches: 12. The CDR3 covers 18 residues. The CDR3 DNA is TGCGCCAGCACCCCATCGGGGGGACAGGGGGCCATGAACACTGAAGCTTTCTTT. Its translation is CASTPSGGQGAMNTEAFF.

CDR3: CSVGGGQGGETQYF. The CDR3 region has the DNA TGCAGCGTTGGGGGCGGACAGGGTGGGGAGACCCAGTACTTC. The gene calls are TRBV29-1 and TRBJ2-5; 8 nucleotides agree with TRBD1. With V trimmed by 4 bases and J by 5 bases, 9 bases remained unmatched. CDR1 and CDR2 (germline): SQVTM, ANQGSEA. The CDR3 covers 14 residues.

The chain combines TRBV21-1 with TRBJ1-5; the table's D call, TRBD1, was not checked against the DNA. TRBV21-1 is given as a pseudogene. The CDR3 covers 18 residues. The CDR3 region is CASSKDWDRPYSNQPQHF. CDR3 sequence (DNA): TGTGCCAGCAGCAAAGATTGGGACAGACCATATAGCAATCAGCCCCAGCATTTT.

V gene TRBV5-1 combines with J gene TRBJ1-1, with 9 bases identical to TRBD1. The CDR3 consists of 13 residues. Germline trimming cut 0 bases from V and 13 bases from J; bases unmatched to any gene: 7. CDR1 is SGHRS and CDR2 is YFSETQ in the germline V gene. CDR3 protein: CASSLGTGEFVFF. CDR3 sequence (DNA): TGCGCCAGCAGCTTGGGGACAGGGGAGTTCGTTTTCTTT. The variable domain in full, completed from reference TRBV5-1 and TRBJ1-1, reads KAGVTQTPRYLIKTRGQQVTLSCSPISGHRSVSWYQQTPGQGLQFLFEYFSETQRNKGNFPGRFSGRQFSNSRSEMNVSTLELGDSALYLCASSLGTGEFVFFGQGTRLTVV.

The chain uses TRBV11-2 and TRBJ2-2; D is undetermined. The CDR3 loop spans 13 amino acids. V lost 2 bases and J lost 7, with 8 bases in between. The germline V gene has CDR1 SGHAT and CDR2 FQNNGV. CDR3 nucleotide sequence: TGTGCCAGCAGCTTACAGCTACGCGGGGAGCTGTTTTTT. It translates to CASSLQLRGELFF.

The J gene is TRBJ2-2, the V gene TRBV9; 10 bases line up with TRBD2. The CDR3 totals 18 residues. Looked up from germline, CDR1 is SGDLS and CDR2 is YYNGEE. The ends lost 3 bases at V and 5 bases at J; junction bases unmatched: 13. The CDR3 DNA reads as TGTGCCAGCAGCGCCGACCCTAGCGGGAGTAGGCCGACCGGGGAGCTGTTTTTT. Protein sequence: CASSADPSGSRPTGELFF.

The V call is TRBV7-8, the J call TRBJ1-2, with D possibly TRBD1 on 5 matching bases. Germline V CDR1 and CDR2: SGHVS, FQNEAQ. V lost 1 base and J 7 bases, leaving 16 bases between the germline ends. The CDR3 contains 15 residues. The CDR3 loop reads CASSLDGAGSGGYTF. CDR3 DNA: TGTGCCAGCAGCTTAGATGGGGCAGGGTCGGGTGGCTACACCTTC.